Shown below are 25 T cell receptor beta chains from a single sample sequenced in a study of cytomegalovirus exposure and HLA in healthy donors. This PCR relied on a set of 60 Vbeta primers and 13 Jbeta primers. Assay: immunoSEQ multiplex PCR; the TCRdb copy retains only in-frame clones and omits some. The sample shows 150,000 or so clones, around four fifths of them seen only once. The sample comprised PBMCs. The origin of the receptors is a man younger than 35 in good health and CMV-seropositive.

CDR3 loop: CASSLRVGGAYEQYF. CDR3 sequence (DNA): TGTGCCAGCAGCCTTCGGGTCGGCGGGGCCTACGAGCAGTACTTC. V is TRBV27 and J is TRBJ2-7; TRBD2 might be the D (6 bases). The CDR3 contains 15 residues. Trimming pared 6 bases from V and 2 bases from J, leaving 17 bases between. The germline V gene encodes CDR1 MNHEY and CDR2 SMNVEV (reference sequence).

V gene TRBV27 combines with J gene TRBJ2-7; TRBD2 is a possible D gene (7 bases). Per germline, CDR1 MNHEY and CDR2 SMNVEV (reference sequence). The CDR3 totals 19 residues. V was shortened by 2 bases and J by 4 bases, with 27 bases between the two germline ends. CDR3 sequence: CASSLRGGGAEGWFYEQYF. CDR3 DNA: TGTGCCAGCAGTTTAAGAGGTGGGGGGGCCGAGGGTTGGTTTTACGAGCAGTACTTC.

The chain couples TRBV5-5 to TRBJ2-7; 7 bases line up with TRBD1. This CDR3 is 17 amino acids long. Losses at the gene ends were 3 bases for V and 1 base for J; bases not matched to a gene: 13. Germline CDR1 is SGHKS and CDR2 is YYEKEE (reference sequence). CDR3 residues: CASSWGTDQDLSYEQYF. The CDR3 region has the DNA TGTGCCAGCAGCTGGGGGACAGACCAAGATTTATCCTACGAGCAGTACTTC.

The CDR3 here is CASSSHLFSGRTDTQYF. In DNA form, the CDR3 reads TGTGCCAGCAGCTCCCACCTCTTCAGCGGTCGCACAGATACGCAGTATTTT. The V call is TRBV7-9, the J call TRBJ2-3; a possible D gene is TRBD2 (5 bases). Trimming left V 4 bases short and J 1 base short, with 18 bases between. CDR1 and CDR2 (germline): SEHNR, FQNEAQ (reference sequence). The CDR3 sequence is 17 residues long.

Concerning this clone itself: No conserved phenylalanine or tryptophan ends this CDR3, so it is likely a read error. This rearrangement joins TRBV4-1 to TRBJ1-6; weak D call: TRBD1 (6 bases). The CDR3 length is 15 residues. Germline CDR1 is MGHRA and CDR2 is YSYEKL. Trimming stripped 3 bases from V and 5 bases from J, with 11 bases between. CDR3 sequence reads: CASSQYGGHNSPLHL. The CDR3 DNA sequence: TGCGCCAGCAGCCAGTACGGGGGGCATAATTCACCCCTCCACCTT.

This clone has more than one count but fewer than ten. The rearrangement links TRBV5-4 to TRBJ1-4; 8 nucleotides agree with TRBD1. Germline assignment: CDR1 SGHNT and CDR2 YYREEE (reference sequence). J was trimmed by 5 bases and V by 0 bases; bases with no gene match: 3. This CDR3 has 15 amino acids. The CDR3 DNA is TGTGCCAGCAGCTTGGCACAGGGGGGGAATGAAAAACTGTTTTTT. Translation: CASSLAQGGNEKLFF.

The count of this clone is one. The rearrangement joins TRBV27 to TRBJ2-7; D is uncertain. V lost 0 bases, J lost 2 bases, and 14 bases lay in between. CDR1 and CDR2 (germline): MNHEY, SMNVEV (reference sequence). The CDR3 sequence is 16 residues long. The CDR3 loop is CASSLSPYINTYEQYF. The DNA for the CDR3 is TGTGCCAGCAGTTTATCTCCCTATATCAATACCTACGAGCAGTACTTC.

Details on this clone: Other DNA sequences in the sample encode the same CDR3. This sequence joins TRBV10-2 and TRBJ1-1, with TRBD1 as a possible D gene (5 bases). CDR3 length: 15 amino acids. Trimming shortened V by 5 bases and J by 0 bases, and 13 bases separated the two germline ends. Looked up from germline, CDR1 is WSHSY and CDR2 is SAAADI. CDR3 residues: CASSPLDTMNTEAFF. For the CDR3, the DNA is TGCGCCAGCAGTCCGCTGGACACCATGAACACTGAAGCTTTCTTT.

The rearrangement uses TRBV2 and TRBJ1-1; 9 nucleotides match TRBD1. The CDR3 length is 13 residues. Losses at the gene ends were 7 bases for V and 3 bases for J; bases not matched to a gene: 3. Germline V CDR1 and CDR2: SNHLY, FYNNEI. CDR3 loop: CASIQGADTEAFF. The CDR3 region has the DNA TGTGCCAGCATACAGGGGGCAGACACTGAAGCTTTCTTT.

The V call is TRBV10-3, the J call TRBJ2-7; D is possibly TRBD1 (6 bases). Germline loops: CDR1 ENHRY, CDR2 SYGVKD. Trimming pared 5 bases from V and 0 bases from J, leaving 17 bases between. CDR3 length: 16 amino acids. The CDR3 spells CAISKSGATGSYEQYF. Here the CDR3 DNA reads TGTGCCATCAGTAAATCCGGGGCGACAGGCTCCTACGAGCAGTACTTC.

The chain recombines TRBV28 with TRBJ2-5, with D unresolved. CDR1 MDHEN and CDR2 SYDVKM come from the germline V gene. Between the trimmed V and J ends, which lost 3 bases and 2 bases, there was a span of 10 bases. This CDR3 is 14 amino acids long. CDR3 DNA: TGTGCCAGCAGTTTCGGCGGCAGTCAAGAGACCCAGTACTTC. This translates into CASSFGGSQETQYF.

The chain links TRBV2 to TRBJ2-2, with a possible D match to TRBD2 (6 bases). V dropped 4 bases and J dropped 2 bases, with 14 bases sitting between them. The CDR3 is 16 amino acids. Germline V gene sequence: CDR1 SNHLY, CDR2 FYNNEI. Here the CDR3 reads CASSGMGDFNTGELFF. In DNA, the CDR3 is TGTGCCAGCAGTGGGATGGGGGACTTCAACACCGGGGAGCTGTTTTTT.

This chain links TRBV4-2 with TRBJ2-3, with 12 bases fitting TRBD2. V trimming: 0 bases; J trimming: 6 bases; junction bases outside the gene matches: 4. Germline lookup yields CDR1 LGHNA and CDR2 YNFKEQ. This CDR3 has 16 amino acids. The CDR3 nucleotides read TGTGCCAGCAGCCAAGATCTAGCGGGAGGGGAGGATACGCAGTATTTT. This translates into CASSQDLAGGEDTQYF.

This CDR3 reads CASSPISSGNTIYF. CDR3 coding DNA: TGTGCCAGCAGTCCTATATCCTCTGGAAACACCATATATTTT. The chain uses TRBV6-5 and TRBJ1-3, with D hard to call. Germline V gene sequence: CDR1 MNHEY, CDR2 SVGAGI. The CDR3 covers 14 residues. V was pared by 5 bases and J by 0 bases, with 8 bases between.

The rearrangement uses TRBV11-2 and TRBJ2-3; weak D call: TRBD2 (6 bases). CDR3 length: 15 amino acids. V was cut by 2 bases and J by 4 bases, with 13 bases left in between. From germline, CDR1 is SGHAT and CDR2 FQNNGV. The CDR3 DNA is TGTGCCAGCAGCTTAAGGAGGGATCGCGCAGATACGCAGTATTTT. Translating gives CASSLRRDRADTQYF.

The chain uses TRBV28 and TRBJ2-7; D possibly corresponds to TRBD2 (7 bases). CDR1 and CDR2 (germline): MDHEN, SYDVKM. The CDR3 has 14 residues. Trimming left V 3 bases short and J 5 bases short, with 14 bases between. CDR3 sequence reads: CASSFLVGGHEQYF. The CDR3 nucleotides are TGTGCCAGCAGTTTCCTAGTGGGGGGGCACGAGCAGTACTTC.

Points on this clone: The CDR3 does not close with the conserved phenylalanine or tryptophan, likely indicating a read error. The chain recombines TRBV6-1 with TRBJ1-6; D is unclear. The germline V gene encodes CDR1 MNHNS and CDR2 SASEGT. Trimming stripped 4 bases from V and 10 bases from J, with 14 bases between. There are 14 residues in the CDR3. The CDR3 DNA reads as TGTGCCAGCAGTGGAGCAGGCGGCGGGTCACCCCTCCACCTT. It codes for CASSGAGGGSPLHL.

The CDR3 bases are TGTGCCAGCAGCGCCCTGGGTCTTGACAGGTCTTACGGGTACACCTTC. This sequence encodes CASSALGLDRSYGYTF. The chain recombines TRBV7-9 with TRBJ1-2; D perhaps matches TRBD1 (6 bases). The V gene's germline CDR1 is SEHNR and CDR2 FQNEAQ (reference sequence). Trimming took off 5 bases at V and 11 bases at J, with 27 bases between the two ends. This CDR3 contains 16 residues.

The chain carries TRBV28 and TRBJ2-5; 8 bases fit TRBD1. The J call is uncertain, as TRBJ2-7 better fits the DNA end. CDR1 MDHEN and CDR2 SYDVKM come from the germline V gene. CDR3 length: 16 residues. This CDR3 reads CASSLLFGTGSYEQYF. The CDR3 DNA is TGTGCCAGCAGTTTACTGTTCGGGACAGGATCCTACGAGCAGTACTTC.

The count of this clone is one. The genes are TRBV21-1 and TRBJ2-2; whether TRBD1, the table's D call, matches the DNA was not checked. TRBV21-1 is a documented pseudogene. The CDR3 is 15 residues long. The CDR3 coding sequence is TGTGCCAGCAGCATGGACAGCCCGATCACCGGGGAGCTGTTTTTT. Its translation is CASSMDSPITGELFF.

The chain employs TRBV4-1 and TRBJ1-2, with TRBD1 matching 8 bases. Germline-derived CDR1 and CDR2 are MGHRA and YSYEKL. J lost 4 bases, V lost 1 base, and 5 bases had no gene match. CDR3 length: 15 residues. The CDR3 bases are TGCGCCAGCAGCCAAGGACAGGGGAAAGGCTATGGCTACACCTTC. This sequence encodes CASSQGQGKGYGYTF.

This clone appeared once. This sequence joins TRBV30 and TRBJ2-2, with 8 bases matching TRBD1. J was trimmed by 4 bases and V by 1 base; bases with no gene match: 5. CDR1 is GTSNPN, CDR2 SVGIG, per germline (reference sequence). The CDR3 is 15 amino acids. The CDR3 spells CAWSAGQVVTGELFF. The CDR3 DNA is TGTGCCTGGAGTGCGGGACAGGTGGTCACCGGGGAGCTGTTTTTT.

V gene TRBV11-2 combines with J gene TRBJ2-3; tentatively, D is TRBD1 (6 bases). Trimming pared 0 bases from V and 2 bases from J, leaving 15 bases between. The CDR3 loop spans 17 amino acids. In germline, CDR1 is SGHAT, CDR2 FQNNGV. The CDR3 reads CASSLELEGVITDTQYF. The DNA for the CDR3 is TGTGCCAGCAGCTTAGAACTTGAGGGGGTGATCACAGATACGCAGTATTTT.

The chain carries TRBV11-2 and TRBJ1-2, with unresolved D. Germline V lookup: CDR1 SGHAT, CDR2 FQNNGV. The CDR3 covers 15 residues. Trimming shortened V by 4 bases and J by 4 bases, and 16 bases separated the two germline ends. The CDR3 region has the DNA TGTGCCAGCAGCTCCGCAATCCGGGAGAGCTATGGCTACACCTTC. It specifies CASSSAIRESYGYTF.

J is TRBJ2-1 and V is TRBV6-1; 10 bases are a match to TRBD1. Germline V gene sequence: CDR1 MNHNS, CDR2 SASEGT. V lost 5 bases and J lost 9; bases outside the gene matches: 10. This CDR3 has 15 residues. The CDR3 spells CASSTRQGALAEQFF. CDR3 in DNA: TGTGCCAGCAGTACCCGACAGGGGGCACTGGCTGAGCAGTTCTTC.